Below, 28 T cell receptor beta chains from the same sample are listed, as sequenced in a study of T cell responses to AZD1222 COVID-19 vaccine. Assay used: immunoSEQ multiplex PCR; TCRdb lists only in-frame clones, some missing. The data hold 130,000 to 150,000 clones, with around 90% observed a single time. The sequencing here drew on peripheral blood, taken 28 days after the second dose of the MenACWY control vaccine. All receptors come from an adult who received the MenACWY meningococcal vaccine as a control.

V usage is TRBV10-3 and J usage is TRBJ1-1; D unresolved. CDR1 is ENHRY and CDR2 is SYGVKD in the germline V gene. CDR3 length: 13 residues. With 3 bases removed from V and 1 base from J, the gap between germline ends came to 6 bases. As DNA, the CDR3 is TGTGCCATCAGTGACCGCCAGAACACTGAAGCTTTCTTT. Its translation is CAISDRQNTEAFF.

The genes are TRBV29-1 and TRBJ2-1; 13 bases are shared with TRBD2. Germline V CDR1 and CDR2: SQVTM, ANQGSEA. Trimming cost V 5 bases and J 7 bases; bases outside gene matches: 8. This CDR3 comprises 15 residues. CDR3 sequence reads: CSVSWTSGSRNEQFF. Written as DNA, the CDR3 is TGCAGCGTTTCCTGGACTAGCGGGAGTAGGAATGAGCAGTTCTTC.

This sequence joins TRBV30 and TRBJ1-4; D gene uncertain. V lost 4 bases to trimming and J lost 8 bases, with 14 bases between them. The germline CDR1 and CDR2 sequences are GTSNPN and SVGIG (reference sequence). The CDR3 loop spans 13 amino acids. CDR3 in amino acids: CAWIPGPWEKLFF. For the CDR3, the DNA is TGTGCCTGGATTCCTGGACCGTGGGAAAAACTGTTTTTT.

The chain joins TRBV4-1 to TRBJ1-3, with no clear D. V was trimmed by 4 bases and J by 2 bases, leaving 12 bases between them. CDR1 is MGHRA, CDR2 YSYEKL, per germline. CDR3 length: 15 residues. CDR3 nucleotide sequence: TGCGCCAGCAGCCTGGCAGGAGGAACTGGAAACACCATATATTTT. This sequence encodes CASSLAGGTGNTIYF.

The rearrangement links TRBV19 to TRBJ1-2; 9 positions match TRBD1. The CDR3 is 15 amino acids. CDR1 is LNHDA, CDR2 SQIVND, per germline (reference sequence). Trimming removed 5 bases from V and 4 bases from J; junction bases left unmatched: 8. DNA for the CDR3: TGTGCCAGTAGTTTAACCGGGACAGGGCCCTATGGCTACACCTTC. It encodes CASSLTGTGPYGYTF. Full variable domain (rest looked up from reference TRBV19 and TRBJ1-2): DGGITQSPKYLFRKEGQNVTLSCEQNLNHDAMYWYRQDPGQGLRLIYYSQIVNDFQKGDIAEGYSVSREKKESFPLTVTSAQKNPTAFYLCASSLTGTGPYGYTFGSGTRLTVV.

The genes are TRBV6-5 and TRBJ2-1; tentatively, D is TRBD1 (5 bases). Germline loops: CDR1 MNHEY, CDR2 SVGAGI. Trimming took off 7 bases at V and 0 bases at J, with 13 bases between the two ends. This CDR3 comprises 15 residues. The CDR3 protein is CASNRTPTSYNEQFF. As DNA, the CDR3 is TGTGCCAGCAACCGGACACCAACCTCCTACAATGAGCAGTTCTTC.

The gene calls are TRBV4-3 and TRBJ1-1; D remains unclear. Trimming pared 0 bases from V and 5 bases from J, leaving 7 bases between. CDR1 is LGHNA and CDR2 is YSLEER in the germline V gene. The CDR3 has 13 amino acids. CDR3 loop: CASSQEGYTEAFF. The CDR3 region has the DNA TGCGCCAGCAGCCAAGAGGGCTATACTGAAGCTTTCTTT.

The chain has TRBV27 and TRBJ1-2; no clear D gene. Germline loops: CDR1 MNHEY, CDR2 SMNVEV (reference sequence). Deletions cut 2 bases from V and 5 bases from J, with 12 bases between. This CDR3 region has 14 residues. CDR3 loop: CASSLVGSKYGYTF. The CDR3 DNA reads as TGTGCCAGCAGTTTAGTGGGGTCAAAGTATGGCTACACCTTC.

Details on this clone: One end of the junction is discordant with germline, which a read error may explain. This sequence joins TRBV7-9 and TRBJ2-5, with 12 bases that match TRBD1. The CDR3 is 13 amino acids. Germline V gives CDR1 SEHNR, CDR2 FQNEAQ (reference sequence). The DNA of the CDR3 is TGTGCCAGCAGGGGACAGGGGGCGACTTCAGTGGACTTC. This codes for CASRGQGATSVDF.

The chain employs TRBV10-3 and TRBJ2-2; 12 positions match TRBD1. CDR1 ENHRY and CDR2 SYGVKD come from the germline V gene. The V gene end was trimmed by 6 bases and the J gene end by 5 bases; junction bases not matched to a gene: 7. The CDR3 runs 16 residues. CDR3 sequence: CAISSGQGARTGELFF. The CDR3 DNA reads as TGTGCCATCAGCTCGGGACAGGGGGCGCGGACCGGGGAGCTGTTTTTT.

The chain has TRBV12-5 and TRBJ2-7; 8 bases are shared with TRBD2. The V segment lost 2 bases and the J segment 1 base; nucleotides outside the gene matches: 10. The CDR3 totals 17 residues. Germline CDR1 reads LGHNT; CDR2 reads FRNRAP. This CDR3 reads CASGLRPGLGGSYEQYF. DNA of the CDR3: TGTGCTAGTGGTTTGAGGCCGGGACTAGGCGGGTCCTACGAGCAGTACTTC.

The chain combines TRBV6-2 or TRBV6-3 with TRBJ1-1; 7 nucleotides align to TRBD1. Trimming cost V 5 bases and J 1 base; bases outside gene matches: 4. The germline gives CDR1 MNHEY, CDR2 SVGEGT. CDR3 length: 14 amino acids. CDR3 sequence (DNA): TGTGCCAGCAGTCTCAGGACAGGGAACACTGAAGCTTTCTTT. Protein product: CASSLRTGNTEAFF.

V and J are TRBV2 and TRBJ2-2; no definite D call. This CDR3 has 15 amino acids. The V gene lost 2 bases and the J gene lost 0 bases, with 7 bases spanning the gap. Germline assignment: CDR1 SNHLY and CDR2 FYNNEI. The CDR3 bases are TGTGCCAGCAGTGAATTATCGACGAACACCGGGGAGCTGTTTTTT. It is translated as CASSELSTNTGELFF.

The V and J genes are TRBV5-1 and TRBJ2-7; D perhaps matches TRBD1 (7 bases). Trimming took 4 bases from V and 2 from J, leaving 16 bases between them. This CDR3 is 15 amino acids long. Germline assignment: CDR1 SGHRS and CDR2 YFSETQ. For the CDR3, the DNA is TGCGCCAGCAGCGCGGGCGGGACAGCAACCTACGAGCAGTACTTC. It translates to CASSAGGTATYEQYF.

V is TRBV27 and J is TRBJ2-5; D uncertain. The germline CDR1 and CDR2 sequences are MNHEY and SMNVEV (reference sequence). V was clipped by 2 bases and J by 2 bases, with 9 bases between them. The CDR3 covers 14 residues. The CDR3 nucleotides read TGTGCCAGCAGTTTAATTCCGGAGCAAGAGACCCAGTACTTC. This encodes CASSLIPEQETQYF.

V is TRBV4-3 and J is TRBJ1-2; tentative D call: TRBD1 (5 bases). CDR1 and CDR2 (germline): LGHNA, YSLEER. The CDR3 is made up of 15 amino acids. Deletions cut 4 bases from V and 6 bases from J, with 18 bases between. CDR3 sequence (DNA): TGCGCCAGCAGCCCCGAACGGGACCGCGCCCATGGCTACACCTTC. It codes for CASSPERDRAHGYTF.

The rearrangement links TRBV6-1 to TRBJ2-7; 8 bases align to TRBD2. Germline assignment: CDR1 MNHNS and CDR2 SASEGT. The CDR3 sequence is 15 residues long. J gave up 1 base and V 0 bases, and 2 bases lay outside the gene matches. The CDR3 here is CASSEAGGASYEQYF. As DNA, the CDR3 is TGTGCCAGCAGTGAAGCCGGGGGGGCGTCCTACGAGCAGTACTTC.

The chain couples TRBV7-2 to TRBJ2-5; 10 nucleotides line up with TRBD1. With 3 bases clipped from V and 5 bases from J, the junction kept 0 bases outside the gene matches. This CDR3 is built from 13 residues. The V gene's germline CDR1 is SGHTA and CDR2 FQGNSA. CDR3 bases: TGTGCCAGCAGCTTGGGACAGGGGGAGACCCAGTACTTC. Its protein is CASSLGQGETQYF.

The gene calls are TRBV10-3 and TRBJ2-1; D is tentatively TRBD1 or TRBD2 (5 bases each). V was pared by 0 bases and J by 3 bases, with 6 bases between. Germline CDR1 and CDR2: ENHRY and SYGVKD. The CDR3 is 14 amino acids. The CDR3 protein is CAISESGDYNEQFF. The DNA for the CDR3 is TGTGCCATCAGTGAGTCGGGGGACTACAATGAGCAGTTCTTC.

In nucleotides, the CDR3 is TGTGCCAGCAGCCCCGACCATATCTCAGGGGGCAATCAGCCCCAGCATTTT. Protein product: CASSPDHISGGNQPQHF. The chain joins TRBV4-2 to TRBJ1-5; D is possibly TRBD1 (6 bases). The ends were cut back, 4 bases at V and 2 bases at J, with 18 bases in the middle. Looked up from germline, CDR1 is LGHNA and CDR2 is YNFKEQ. The CDR3 consists of 17 residues.

The CDR3, as DNA: TGTGCCAGCAGTGATAGGACGGGTTACTATGGCTACACCTTC. It yields the protein CASSDRTGYYGYTF. The chain carries TRBV2 and TRBJ1-2; D not resolved. Germline V gene lookup returns CDR1 SNHLY and CDR2 FYNNEI. Trimming pared 3 bases from V and 3 bases from J, leaving 11 bases between. The CDR3 runs to 14 residues. The full variable domain, with the rest looked up from reference TRBV2 and TRBJ1-2, is EPEVTQTPSHQVTQMGQEVILRCVPISNHLYFYWYRQILGQKVEFLVSFYNNEISEKSEIFDDQFSVERPDGSNFTLKIRSTKLEDSAMYFCASSDRTGYYGYTFGSGTRLTVV.

The chain uses TRBV6-5 and TRBJ1-5; perhaps TRBD1 as D (6 bases). The CDR3 length is 14 residues. V dropped 6 bases and J dropped 3 bases, with 12 bases sitting between them. Germline lookup yields CDR1 MNHEY and CDR2 SVGAGI. The CDR3 region is CASSSTGPNQPQHF. The CDR3 DNA sequence: TGTGCCAGCAGCTCCACAGGGCCCAATCAGCCCCAGCATTTT.

The chain is built from TRBV7-6 and TRBJ2-7, with TRBD2 identical over 10 bases. Trimming cost V 5 bases and J 7 bases; bases outside gene matches: 20. Looked up from germline, CDR1 is SGHVS and CDR2 is FNYEAQ. The length of the CDR3 is 18 residues. CDR3 protein: CASSARAVGLAGVVEQYF. Written as DNA, the CDR3 is TGTGCCAGCAGCGCCAGGGCCGTGGGGCTAGCGGGAGTGGTAGAGCAGTACTTC.

The chain uses TRBV7-2 and TRBJ1-2; TRBD1 agrees at 11 bases. V gave up 5 bases and J gave up 6 bases; unmatched junction bases: 5. This CDR3 spans 14 amino acids. Germline V CDR1 and CDR2: SGHTA, FQGNSA. The CDR3 nucleotides read TGTGCCAGCAGCCCCTCGGACAGGGGGCATGGCTACACCTTC. Translation gives CASSPSDRGHGYTF.

V gene TRBV6-1 combines with J gene TRBJ2-3, with 9 nucleotides matching TRBD2. Trimming removed 4 bases from V and 4 bases from J; junction bases left unmatched: 6. The CDR3 consists of 15 residues. The germline V gene has CDR1 MNHNS and CDR2 SASEGT. The CDR3 here is CASSAGLADADTQYF. DNA of the CDR3: TGTGCCAGCAGTGCGGGACTAGCAGACGCAGATACGCAGTATTTT.

The V and J genes are TRBV4-2 and TRBJ1-1; D possibly corresponds to TRBD1 (5 bases). CDR1 and CDR2 (germline): LGHNA, YNFKEQ. V was clipped by 3 bases and J by 4 bases, with 9 bases between them. This CDR3 has 13 amino acids. The CDR3, as DNA: TGTGCCAGCAGCCAGACAGTAGTCACTGAAGCTTTCTTT. Encoded protein: CASSQTVVTEAFF.

This CDR3 reads CASSISGGWDGYTF. CDR3 in DNA: TGTGCCAGTAGTATCTCTGGGGGTTGGGATGGCTACACCTTC. This sequence joins TRBV19 and TRBJ1-2; weak D call: TRBD1 (5 bases). V was pared by 3 bases and J by 6 bases, with 14 bases between. The CDR3 extends over 14 amino acids. The germline gives CDR1 LNHDA, CDR2 SQIVND (reference sequence).

This chain links TRBV2 with TRBJ2-2, with D tentatively TRBD2 (6 bases). Trimming took off 6 bases at V and 0 bases at J, with 8 bases between the two ends. Germline values: CDR1 SNHLY, CDR2 FYNNEI. The CDR3 totals 14 residues. CDR3 region: CASSGTANTGELFF. DNA of the CDR3: TGTGCCAGCAGCGGGACTGCGAACACCGGGGAGCTGTTTTTT.